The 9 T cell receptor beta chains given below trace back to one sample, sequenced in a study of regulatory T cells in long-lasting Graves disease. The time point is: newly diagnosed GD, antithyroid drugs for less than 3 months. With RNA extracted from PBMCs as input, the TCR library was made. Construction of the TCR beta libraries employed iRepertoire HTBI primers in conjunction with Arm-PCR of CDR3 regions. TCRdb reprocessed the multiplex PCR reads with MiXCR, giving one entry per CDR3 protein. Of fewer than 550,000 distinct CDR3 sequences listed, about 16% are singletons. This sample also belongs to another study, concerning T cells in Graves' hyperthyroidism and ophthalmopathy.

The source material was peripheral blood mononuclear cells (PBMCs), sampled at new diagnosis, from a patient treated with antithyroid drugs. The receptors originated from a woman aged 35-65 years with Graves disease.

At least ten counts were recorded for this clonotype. The CDR3 nucleotides read TGCAGTGCTAGTCAGGGGGGAGGGGACCAGCCCCAGCATTTT. Protein product: CSASQGGGDQPQHF. The chain has TRBV20-1 and TRBJ1-5; TRBD1 matches 7 bases. Germline loops: CDR1 DFQATT, CDR2 SNEGSKA (reference sequence). This CDR3 spans 14 amino acids. V shed 3 bases and J 7 bases; nucleotides not matched to a gene: 9.

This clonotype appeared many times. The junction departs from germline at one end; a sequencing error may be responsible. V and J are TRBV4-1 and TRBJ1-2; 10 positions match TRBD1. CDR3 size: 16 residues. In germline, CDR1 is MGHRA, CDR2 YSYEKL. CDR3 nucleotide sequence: TGTGCCAGCAGCCAAGGGACAGGGGACAACAACTATGGCTACACCTTC. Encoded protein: CASSQGTGDNNYGYTF.

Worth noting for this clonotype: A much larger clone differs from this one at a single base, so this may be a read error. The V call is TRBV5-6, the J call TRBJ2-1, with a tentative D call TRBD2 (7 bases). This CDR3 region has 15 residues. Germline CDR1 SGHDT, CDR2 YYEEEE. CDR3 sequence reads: CASSLAAGAYNERFF. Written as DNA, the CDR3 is TGTGCCAGCAGCTTGGCCGCGGGGGCTTACAATGAGCGGTTCTTC.

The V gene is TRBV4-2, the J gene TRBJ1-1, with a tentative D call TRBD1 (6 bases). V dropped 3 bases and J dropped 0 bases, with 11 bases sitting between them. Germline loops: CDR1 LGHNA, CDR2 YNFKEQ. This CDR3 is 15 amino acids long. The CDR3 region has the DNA TGTGCCAGCAGCCAGCCGGGACAACTGAACACTGAAGCTTTCTTT. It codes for CASSQPGQLNTEAFF.

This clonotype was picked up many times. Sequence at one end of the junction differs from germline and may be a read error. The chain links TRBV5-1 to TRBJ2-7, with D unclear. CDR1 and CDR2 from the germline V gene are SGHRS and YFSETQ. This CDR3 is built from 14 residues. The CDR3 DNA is TGTGCCAGCAGCCTAAAGGGTAGCTCCTACGAGCAGTACTTC. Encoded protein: CASSLKGSSYEQYF.

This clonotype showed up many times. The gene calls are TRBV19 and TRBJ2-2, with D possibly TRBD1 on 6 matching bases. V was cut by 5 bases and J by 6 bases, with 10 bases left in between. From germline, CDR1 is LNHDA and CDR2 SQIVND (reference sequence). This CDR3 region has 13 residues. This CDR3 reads CASSQGRAGELFF. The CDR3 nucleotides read TGTGCCAGTAGTCAGGGGCGCGCCGGGGAGCTGTTTTTT.

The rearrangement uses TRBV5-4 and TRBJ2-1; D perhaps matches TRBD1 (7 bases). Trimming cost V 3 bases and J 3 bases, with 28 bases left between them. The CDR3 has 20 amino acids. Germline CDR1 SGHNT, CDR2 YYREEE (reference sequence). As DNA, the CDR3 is TGTGCCAGCAGCTCGGAGGGACTGTTAGGGGGCAGGTGGGACTACAATGAGCAGTTCTTC. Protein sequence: CASSSEGLLGGRWDYNEQFF. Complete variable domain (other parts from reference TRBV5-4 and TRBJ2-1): ETGVTQSPTHLIKTRGQQVTLRCSSQSGHNTVSWYQQALGQGPQFIFQYYREEENGRGNFPPRFSGLQFPNYSSELNVNALELDDSALYLCASSSEGLLGGRWDYNEQFFGPGTRLTVL.

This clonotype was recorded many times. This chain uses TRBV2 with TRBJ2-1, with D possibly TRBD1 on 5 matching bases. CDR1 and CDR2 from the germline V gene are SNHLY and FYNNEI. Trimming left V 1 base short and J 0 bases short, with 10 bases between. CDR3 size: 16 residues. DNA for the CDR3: TGTGCCAGCAGTGAAGAAGAACAGGACTCCTACAATGAGCAGTTCTTC. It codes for CASSEEEQDSYNEQFF.

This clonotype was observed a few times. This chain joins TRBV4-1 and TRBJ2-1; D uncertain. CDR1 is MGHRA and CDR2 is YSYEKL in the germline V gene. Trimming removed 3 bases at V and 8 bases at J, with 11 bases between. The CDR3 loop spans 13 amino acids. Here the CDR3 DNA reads TGCGCCAGCAGCCAGACCCGGTTCTATGAGCAGTTCTTC. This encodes CASSQTRFYEQFF.